This entry concerns a single T cell receptor (beta chain). The entry originates in a study of tumor T cells in aggressive B-cell lymphoma. The CDR3 runs to 18 residues. Trimming shortened V by 5 bases and J by 0 bases, and 17 bases separated the two germline ends. Per germline, CDR1 MDHEN and CDR2 SYDVKM. The protocol was immunoSEQ multiplex PCR, while the TCRdb copy is restricted to in-frame clones and leaves out a portion. The repertoire holds about 11,000 clones, with around 90% as singletons. The clonotype originates from an adult with diffuse large B cell lymphoma. The V call is TRBV28, the J call TRBJ1-6; D gene uncertain. The specimen sequenced was tumor tissue. CDR3 residues: CASSPYKLESSYNSPLHF. The CDR3 nucleotides are TGTGCCAGCAGTCCGTACAAACTAGAGAGCTCCTATAATTCACCCCTCCACTTT.